This TCR beta chain emerged from a study of cytomegalovirus exposure and HLA in healthy donors. General study findings and limits: TCR beta V- and J-gene trimming was later associated with a missense DCLRE1C variant. Accurate HLA-A and HLA-B prediction from TCR beta sequences was reported for most subjects. Differences between HLA loci emerged in a later analysis of TCR association rates, with DRB1 most and HLA-C fewest.

CDR3 length: 18 residues. V shed 3 bases, J shed 2 bases, and the junction held 6 bases outside the gene matches. Per the germline V gene, CDR1 is SGHRS and CDR2 is YFSETQ. About this clone: Its matching antigen is unknown.

The primer mix had 60 Vbeta and 13 Jbeta primers. TCRdb's table, derived via immunoSEQ multiplex PCR, lists solely in-frame clones and lacks some. The sample consists of more than 95,000 clones, 65% to 80% of them appearing once. The TCR comes from a woman aged 18-30 years in good health and CMV-seropositive. The V and J genes are TRBV5-1 and TRBJ2-6, with TRBD1 identical over 12 bases. The sample taken for sequencing was PBMCs. CDR3 nucleotides: TGCGCCAGCAGCTCACCGGGACAGGGGGCCCCTGGGGCCAACGTCCTGACTTTC. Translation gives CASSSPGQGAPGANVLTF.